The rows below give T cell receptor beta chains drawn from one sample of a study of blood T cell repertoires in COVID-19. Repertoires were generated with immunoSEQ multiplex PCR, while TCRdb's copy carries only in-frame clones and drops some. Here the sample spans about 260,000 clones, 80% to 90% being singletons. Sequenced material: peripheral blood. The origin of the receptors is a woman aged 40 to 50 who had recovered from COVID-19. Both conserved end residues are part of each CDR3.

TRBV3-1/TRBV3-2	CASTWGLAGGLKETQYF
TRBV20-1	CSAPRGEAFF
TRBV27	CASNKGRGPPEAFF
TRBV4-3	CASSQWDRPYEQYF
TRBV6-2/TRBV6-3	CASSPRTGEAFF
TRBV2	CASSVGRRGDTEAFF
TRBV7-2	CASSFTGTSGGTQYF
TRBV7-2	CASSPLLAVSGETQYF
TRBV28	CASLDSYSGNTIYF
TRBV7-8	CASSLAGVDYGYTF
TRBV19	CASRKRGGGSLNTEAFF
TRBV5-4	CASSSGTGRNTEAFF
TRBV10-3	CAISPDRSSYEQYF
TRBV7-9	CASTNRGRYTEAFF
TRBV5-1	CASSIGGQLSYEQYF
TRBV10-3	CAIRPDPTVAQYF
TRBV5-1	CASSLDGVEYSPLHF
TRBV27	CASNRTGTGKGISGNTIYF
TRBV19	CASSMSTGRANEKLFF
TRBV5-4	CASNPPEDTDTQYF
TRBV3-1/TRBV3-2	CASSQFGHPTTNEKLFF
TRBV4-1	CASSQETIIGGYTF
TRBV9	CASSVDLGGARAEQYF
TRBV9	CASSAYVGNTIYF
TRBV18	CASSDRTGSSGANVLTF
TRBV7-3	CASSPGITDTQYF
TRBV5-1	CASSLAGNTEAFF
TRBV7-8	CASTTFSGVEQFF
TRBV3-1/TRBV3-2	CASCRVGTEAFF
TRBV7-2	CASSPTGQGAYEQYF
TRBV30	CAWSVDSMNTEAFF
TRBV24-1	CATSDPDRANTGELFF
TRBV6-1	CASSDLQVGYTEAFF
TRBV6-1	CASSEYLSGTAFF
TRBV6-6	CASSYGQVYNNEQFF
TRBV7-2	CASSLVAGAASPLHF
TRBV10-3	CAISPKTAHTEAFF
TRBV6-5	CASRPPGVNEQYF
TRBV6-5	CASSYSWQQETQYF
TRBV11-3	CASSPVDWGRNSYEQYF
TRBV5-1	CASSQTGGNQPQHF